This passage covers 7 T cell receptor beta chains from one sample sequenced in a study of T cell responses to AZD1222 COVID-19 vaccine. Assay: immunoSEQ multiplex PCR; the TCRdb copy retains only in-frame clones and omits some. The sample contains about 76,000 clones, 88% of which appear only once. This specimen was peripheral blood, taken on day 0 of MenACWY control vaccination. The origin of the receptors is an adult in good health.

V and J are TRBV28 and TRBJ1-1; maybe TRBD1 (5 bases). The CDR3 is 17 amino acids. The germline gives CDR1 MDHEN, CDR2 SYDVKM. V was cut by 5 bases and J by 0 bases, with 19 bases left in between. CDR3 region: CASSPTYPLTVNTEAFF. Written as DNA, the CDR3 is TGTGCCAGCAGTCCCACCTACCCTCTGACAGTGAACACTGAAGCTTTCTTT.

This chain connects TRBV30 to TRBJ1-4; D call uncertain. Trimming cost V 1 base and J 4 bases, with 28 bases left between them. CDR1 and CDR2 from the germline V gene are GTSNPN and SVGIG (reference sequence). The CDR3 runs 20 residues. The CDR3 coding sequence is TGTGCCTGGAGTGGGAATAAAGCGGTCCGGACCAGCTACCTTAATGAAAAACTGTTTTTT. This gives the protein CAWSGNKAVRTSYLNEKLFF.

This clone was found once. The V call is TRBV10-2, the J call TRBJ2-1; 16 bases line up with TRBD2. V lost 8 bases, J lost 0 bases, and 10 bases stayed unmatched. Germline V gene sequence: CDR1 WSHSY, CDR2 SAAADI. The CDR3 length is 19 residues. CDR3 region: CASRMGLAGGQISYNEQFF. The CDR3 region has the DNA TGCGCCAGCCGAATGGGACTAGCGGGAGGGCAGATCTCCTACAATGAGCAGTTCTTC.

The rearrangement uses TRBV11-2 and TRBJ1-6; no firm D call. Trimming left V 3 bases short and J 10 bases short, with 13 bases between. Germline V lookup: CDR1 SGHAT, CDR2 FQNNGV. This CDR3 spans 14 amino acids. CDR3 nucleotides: TGTGCCAGCAGCTTTAGACACGAGGGATCACCCCTCCACTTT. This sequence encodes CASSFRHEGSPLHF.

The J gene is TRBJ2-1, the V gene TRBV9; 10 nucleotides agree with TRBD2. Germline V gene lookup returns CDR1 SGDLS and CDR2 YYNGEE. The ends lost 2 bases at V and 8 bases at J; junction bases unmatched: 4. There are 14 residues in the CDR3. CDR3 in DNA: TGTGCCAGCAGCGTTCCAGCGGGAGGGGATGAGCAGTTCTTC. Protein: CASSVPAGGDEQFF.

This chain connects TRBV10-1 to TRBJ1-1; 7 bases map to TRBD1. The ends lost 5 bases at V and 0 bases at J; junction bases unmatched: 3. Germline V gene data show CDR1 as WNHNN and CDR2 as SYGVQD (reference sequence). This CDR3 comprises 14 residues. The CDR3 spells CASSSGTVNTEAFF. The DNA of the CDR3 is TGCGCCAGCAGTTCCGGGACAGTGAACACTGAAGCTTTCTTT.

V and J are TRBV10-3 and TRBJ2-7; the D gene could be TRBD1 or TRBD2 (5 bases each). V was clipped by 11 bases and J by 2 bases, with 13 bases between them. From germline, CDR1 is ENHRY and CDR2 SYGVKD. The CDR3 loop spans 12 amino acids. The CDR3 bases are TGTGCCGCCTCCGGGACCACCTACGAGCAGTACTTC. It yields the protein CAASGTTYEQYF.